Following are 28 T cell receptor beta chains from one sample sequenced in a study of CD8+ T cells in alopecia areata. RNA was isolated and reverse transcribed to cDNA, the sequencing template. The table came from immunoSEQ multiplex PCR; TCRdb's copy has only in-frame clones and leaves some out. The sample holds 150,000 or so clones, about 50% seen once. Sequenced here: CD8+ T cells sorted from blood, sampled at week 0. These receptor sequences come from a human donor with alopecia areata.

The chain couples TRBV6-6 to TRBJ1-4; 9 nucleotides agree with TRBD1. The CDR3 has 15 amino acids. Losses at the gene ends were 2 bases for V and 8 bases for J; bases not matched to a gene: 6. Germline CDR1 reads MNHNY; CDR2 reads SVGAGI (reference sequence). CDR3 nucleotide sequence: TGTGCCAGCAGTTACCCGGGACAGGGTGGCGAAAAACTGTTTTTT. Protein sequence: CASSYPGQGGEKLFF.

This clone was counted at least ten times. The chain has TRBV9 and TRBJ1-2; unclear D gene. There are 13 residues in the CDR3. Trimming removed 4 bases from V and 5 bases from J, with 12 bases in between. Germline V lookup: CDR1 SGDLS, CDR2 YYNGEE. CDR3 nucleotides: TGTGCCAGCAGCCAAGATCGTGGATATGGCTACACCTTC. Its protein is CASSQDRGYGYTF.

This clone has only a few counts. The chain uses TRBV5-4 and TRBJ2-1; tentative D call: TRBD1 (6 bases). CDR1 SGHNT and CDR2 YYREEE come from the germline V gene (reference sequence). Trimming stripped 0 bases from V and 2 bases from J, with 6 bases between. This CDR3 spans 14 amino acids. The CDR3 reads CASSLDRAYNEQFF. Here the CDR3 DNA reads TGTGCCAGCAGCTTGGACAGGGCCTACAATGAGCAGTTCTTC.

This clone was counted a few times. The V gene is TRBV7-3, the J gene TRBJ2-1, with 13 bases that match TRBD2. The germline gives CDR1 SGHTA, CDR2 FQGTGA. With 5 bases clipped from V and 4 bases from J, the junction kept 8 bases outside the gene matches. The CDR3 totals 17 residues. The CDR3 spells CASSPLLGLAGYNEQFF. DNA for the CDR3: TGTGCCAGCAGCCCCCTACTGGGACTAGCGGGATACAATGAGCAGTTCTTC. Complete variable domain (other parts from reference TRBV7-3 and TRBJ2-1): GAGVSQTPSNKVTEKGKYVELRCDPISGHTALYWYRQSLGQGPEFLIYFQGTGAADDSGLPNDRFFAVRPEGSVSTLKIQRTERGDSAVYLCASSPLLGLAGYNEQFFGPGTRLTVL.

V usage is TRBV9 and J usage is TRBJ1-1; 9 bases fit TRBD1. Germline V gene sequence: CDR1 SGDLS, CDR2 YYNGEE. This CDR3 has 17 amino acids. With V trimmed by 0 bases and J by 7 bases, 13 bases remained unmatched. The CDR3 bases are TGTGCCAGCAGCGTAGGCGGGACAGGGTTCAACCTAGGTGAAGCTTTCTTT. Its translation: CASSVGGTGFNLGEAFF.

The chain recombines TRBV30 with TRBJ1-6; the D gene is possibly TRBD1 (5 bases). This CDR3 region has 12 residues. Deletions cut 5 bases from V and 6 bases from J, with 8 bases between. Germline CDR1 and CDR2: GTSNPN and SVGIG (reference sequence). CDR3 nucleotide sequence: TGTGCCTGGGGGGCTGGTAATTCACCCCTCCACTTT. Its translation is CAWGAGNSPLHF.

CDR3 bases: TGTGCCTTTATCAATGACCCAGGCTATGAGCAGTTCTTC. It encodes CAFINDPGYEQFF. This sequence joins TRBV30 and TRBJ2-1; D gene unclear. CDR1 and CDR2 (germline): GTSNPN, SVGIG (reference sequence). Trimming stripped 7 bases from V and 8 bases from J, with 18 bases between. This CDR3 has 13 amino acids.

This clone was recorded a few times. The V gene is TRBV6-5, the J gene TRBJ1-2; no clear D gene. The CDR3 has 13 residues. Germline values: CDR1 MNHEY, CDR2 SVGAGI. V shed 5 bases and J shed 4 bases, with 11 bases lying between them. CDR3 coding DNA: TGTGCCAGCAGTGAGACACATTTCTATGGCTACACCTTC. Its translation is CASSETHFYGYTF.

This chain connects TRBV12-5 to TRBJ2-1; the D gene is possibly TRBD1 (7 bases). Germline CDR1 is LGHNT and CDR2 is FRNRAP. This CDR3 spans 13 amino acids. Deletions cut 6 bases from V and 7 bases from J, with 13 bases between. The CDR3 region has the DNA TGTGCTAGTGGGTTGACAGGGAGGAATGAGCAGTTCTTC. This translates into CASGLTGRNEQFF.

This clone occurred a few times. The V call is TRBV27, the J call TRBJ2-4; D is possibly TRBD1 (6 bases). Germline V CDR1 and CDR2: MNHEY, SMNVEV (reference sequence). CDR3 length equals 15 residues. Trimming took 0 bases from V and 7 from J, leaving 13 bases between them. The DNA for the CDR3 is TGTGCCAGCAGTTTATCGCCAGAGGGGGAGAACATTCAGTACTTC. Its protein is CASSLSPEGENIQYF.

The chain recombines TRBV6-6 with TRBJ1-1; D gene unclear. V gave up 3 bases and J gave up 6 bases, with 8 bases separating them. The CDR3 is made up of 12 amino acids. The V gene's germline CDR1 is MNHNY and CDR2 SVGAGI (reference sequence). CDR3 sequence (DNA): TGTGCCAGCAGTTATGGGCGGCCTGAAGCTTTCTTT. Residues: CASSYGRPEAFF.

The chain recombines TRBV7-9 with TRBJ2-1, with 13 bases that match TRBD2. Trimming removed 7 bases from V and 8 bases from J; junction bases left unmatched: 17. Per the germline V gene, CDR1 is SEHNR and CDR2 is FQNEAQ (reference sequence). The CDR3 contains 18 residues. CDR3 loop: CASTPVGLAGDSWDEQFF. The DNA of the CDR3 is TGTGCCAGCACCCCCGTAGGACTAGCGGGGGACTCTTGGGATGAGCAGTTCTTC.

This rearrangement joins TRBV27 to TRBJ1-5; D is unresolved. V was trimmed by 1 base and J by 5 bases, leaving 9 bases between them. Per germline, CDR1 MNHEY and CDR2 SMNVEV (reference sequence). The CDR3 runs to 14 residues. As DNA, the CDR3 is TGTGCCAGCAGTTTATTGGGTAACCATCAGCCCCAGCATTTT. Translating gives CASSLLGNHQPQHF.

This chain links TRBV5-6 with TRBJ2-3; tentatively, D is TRBD2 (5 bases). Trimming pared 2 bases from V and 2 bases from J, leaving 15 bases between. CDR1 and CDR2 from the germline V gene are SGHDT and YYEEEE. The CDR3 sequence is 16 residues long. DNA for the CDR3: TGTGCCAGCAGCTTTCCTGGTTGGGAGTTCACAGATACGCAGTATTTT. Translated, it gives CASSFPGWEFTDTQYF.

J is TRBJ2-7 and V is TRBV29-1, with D tentatively TRBD1 (5 bases). Trimming took 1 base from V and 2 from J, leaving 15 bases between them. Germline V gene lookup returns CDR1 SQVTM and CDR2 ANQGSEA. This CDR3 is 15 amino acids long. CDR3 in amino acids: CSVEVGQGKAYEQYF. The CDR3 DNA sequence: TGCAGCGTTGAAGTCGGGCAGGGAAAGGCCTACGAGCAGTACTTC.

V and J are TRBV4-1 and TRBJ2-3; unclear D gene. V lost 4 bases to trimming and J lost 8 bases, with 25 bases between them. Germline loops: CDR1 MGHRA, CDR2 YSYEKL. CDR3 length: 17 amino acids. The CDR3 here is CASSPKDRTGPVGTQYF. The DNA for the CDR3 is TGCGCCAGCAGCCCTAAAGACCGGACGGGTCCAGTGGGTACGCAGTATTTT.

Comments on this clone: Other DNA sequences in the same sample also yield this CDR3. J is TRBJ2-7 and V is TRBV30; the match to TRBD2 covers 7 bases. Germline V CDR1 and CDR2: GTSNPN, SVGIG (reference sequence). The CDR3 is 11 amino acids. Trimming removed 1 base from V and 7 bases from J; junction bases left unmatched: 1. This CDR3 reads CAWSAGGEQYF. The CDR3 region has the DNA TGTGCCTGGAGTGCGGGGGGTGAGCAGTACTTC. The variable domain in full, completed from reference TRBV30 and TRBJ2-7, reads SQTIHQWPATLVQPVGSPLSLECTVEGTSNPNLYWYRQAAGRGLQLLFYSVGIGQISSEVPQNLSASRPQDRQFILSSKKLLLSDSGFYLCAWSAGGEQYFGPGTRLTVT.

The rearrangement links TRBV30 to TRBJ2-4; D may be TRBD2 (5 bases). Germline V CDR1 and CDR2: GTSNPN, SVGIG (reference sequence). Trimming took 2 bases from V and 7 from J, leaving 9 bases between them. The CDR3 is 12 residues long. Here the CDR3 DNA reads TGTGCCTGGAGTCCCGGGGAGAACATTCAGTACTTC. It is translated as CAWSPGENIQYF.

This CDR3 reads CASSWDPQGHEQFF. Here the CDR3 DNA reads TGTGCCAGCAGCTGGGACCCACAGGGGCATGAGCAGTTCTTC. The rearrangement joins TRBV7-8 to TRBJ2-1, with 7 bases fitting TRBD1. CDR1 SGHVS and CDR2 FQNEAQ come from the germline V gene. After removal of 4 bases from V and 8 bases from J, the junction contained 8 bases not matched to a gene. The CDR3 contains 14 residues.

This sequence joins TRBV27 and TRBJ1-3; D is unresolved. V lost 3 bases, J lost 2 bases, and 5 bases lay in between. The CDR3 spans 13 residues. Germline V gene sequence: CDR1 MNHEY, CDR2 SMNVEV (reference sequence). The CDR3 nucleotides read TGTGCCAGCAGTTTTGGTACTGGAAACACCATATATTTT. It encodes CASSFGTGNTIYF.

This sequence joins TRBV14 and TRBJ1-2, with D maybe TRBD1 (5 bases). The CDR3 is 13 residues long. Trimming removed 0 bases at V and 5 bases at J, with 7 bases between. Germline lookup yields CDR1 SGHDN and CDR2 FVKESK. CDR3 loop: CASSQDWGYGYTF. The DNA of the CDR3 is TGTGCCAGCAGCCAAGACTGGGGGTATGGCTACACCTTC.

By share, this clone ranks as medium-sized. V is TRBV6-1 and J is TRBJ2-1; 8 nucleotides align to TRBD2. V dropped 2 bases and J dropped 6; count of bases not matched to a gene: 6. Germline loops: CDR1 MNHNS, CDR2 SASEGT. The CDR3 is 15 amino acids. Here the CDR3 reads CASSEIGGGPNEQFF. As DNA, the CDR3 is TGTGCCAGCAGTGAAATCGGCGGGGGGCCCAATGAGCAGTTCTTC.

The chain recombines TRBV7-9 with TRBJ1-6, with unresolved D. Germline CDR1 SEHNR, CDR2 FQNEAQ (reference sequence). The CDR3 sequence is 14 residues long. V lost 2 bases to trimming and J lost 10 bases, with 12 bases between them. This CDR3 is CASSLLGVGSPLHF. CDR3 DNA: TGTGCCAGCAGCTTACTTGGGGTGGGATCACCCCTCCACTTT.

V gene TRBV9 combines with J gene TRBJ1-1; tentatively, D is TRBD1 (5 bases). This CDR3 has 13 amino acids. Trimming took 0 bases from V and 6 from J, leaving 9 bases between them. The germline V gene has CDR1 SGDLS and CDR2 YYNGEE. CDR3 DNA: TGTGCCAGCAGCGTAGTTTCAGGGCCTGAAGCTTTCTTT. Protein sequence: CASSVVSGPEAFF.

This clone was seen only a few times. This rearrangement joins TRBV29-1 to TRBJ2-7; TRBD2 might be the D (5 bases). Trimming took off 1 base at V and 3 bases at J, with 10 bases between the two ends. Germline V gene sequence: CDR1 SQVTM, CDR2 ANQGSEA. The CDR3 covers 13 residues. Here the CDR3 DNA reads TGCAGCGTTGAAGCGAGGGATCACTACGAGCAGTACTTC. Amino acid sequence: CSVEARDHYEQYF.

The chain combines TRBV7-2 with TRBJ2-3; D tentatively fits TRBD1 or TRBD2 (5 bases each). The germline CDR1 and CDR2 sequences are SGHTA and FQGNSA. V was pared by 7 bases and J by 1 base, with 12 bases between. The CDR3 is made up of 14 amino acids. The CDR3 DNA reads as TGTGCCAGCACCCCGGGGCCGGGCACAGATACGCAGTATTTT. Amino acid sequence: CASTPGPGTDTQYF.

The chain joins TRBV29-1 to TRBJ1-1; no clear D. Germline V gene sequence: CDR1 SQVTM, CDR2 ANQGSEA. CDR3 length: 13 residues. V was trimmed by 2 bases and J by 1 base, leaving 8 bases between them. CDR3 sequence (DNA): TGCAGCGTTGAATATACGGGGAACACTGAAGCTTTCTTT. This translates into CSVEYTGNTEAFF.

The rearrangement uses TRBV11-2 and TRBJ1-5; unclear D gene. This CDR3 has 15 amino acids. With 0 bases removed from V and 6 bases from J, the gap between germline ends came to 12 bases. Germline values: CDR1 SGHAT, CDR2 FQNNGV. This chain's CDR3 is CASSLDIVTPQPQHF. In nucleotides, the CDR3 is TGTGCCAGCAGCTTAGATATAGTAACGCCTCAGCCCCAGCATTTT.